This T cell receptor (beta chain) was sequenced in a study of response to subunit inactivated influenza vaccine. As to this clonotype: Antigen specificity is unknown.

TCRdb recomputed calls from the RT-PCR reads with MiXCR, one row per CDR3 protein. The sample has roughly 700,000 distinct CDR3 sequences; 11% to 15% are singletons. Whole-study results and caveats: Authors suggested each seasonal flu vaccination may recruit only limited numbers of new T cells.

The trim removed 5 bases at V and 2 bases at J, leaving 4 bases unmatched. CDR3 size: 14 residues. In germline, CDR1 is ENHRY, CDR2 SYGVKD. V gene TRBV10-3 combines with J gene TRBJ2-7; 9 bases align to TRBD1. The receptor's source is a man in his forties or fifties who received an inactivated influenza vaccine. The sequencing used PBMCs from blood, collected 14 to 15 days before vaccination. The CDR3 sequence: CAISRTGETYEQYF. In nucleotides, the CDR3 is TGTGCCATCAGTAGGACAGGGGAAACCTACGAGCAGTACTTC.